The sequence of this T cell receptor (beta chain) was determined in a study of CD4 and CD8 cells across lung adenocarcinoma regions. CDR3 length equals 16 residues. Germline loops: CDR1 MNHEY, CDR2 SVGAGI. Donors had localized lung adenocarcinoma, a non-small cell lung cancer. This clonotype was counted ten times or more. A much larger clone lies a single base off, so this may be a read error. One entry per CDR3 protein results from TCRdb running MiXCR on the PCR reads. The sample shows about 19,000 distinct CDR3 sequences, 45% to 50% of them seen only once. The sample was CD8+ T cells from the margin of a lung tumor. The rearrangement uses TRBV6-5 and TRBJ2-1; 9 bases are shared with TRBD2. The assigned J gene may be wrong: the sequence end matches TRBJ2-7 better. This clonotype originated in a male donor with lung adenocarcinoma. The CD4 and CD8 labels of this study may be unreliable. CDR3: CASSSPGTSSYNEQYF. The CDR3 coding sequence is TGTGCCAGCAGTTCTCCCGGGACTAGCTCCTACAATGAGCAGTACTTC.